This T cell receptor beta chain was obtained from a study of shared clonotypes between healthy human individuals. Overall study context: The composition of the donors was two women and a few men aged 18 to 49. Overall study findings and caveats: Relative to their counterparts shared across all four donors, non-shared clonotypes exhibited diminished generation probabilities. A few donors had around 5% of their naive CD4 clonotypes in common.

Worth noting for this clone: Its target is unknown.

CDR1 and CDR2 (germline): MDHEN, SYDVKM. This CDR3 is built from 13 residues. V was pared by 3 bases and J by 0 bases, with 5 bases between. Among the donors, all were Caucasian adults who lived in Nashville, Tennessee. Profiling relied on immunoSEQ multiplex PCR, and the TCRdb table lists in-frame clones only, not all of them. The table shows some 660,000 clones, with approximately 73% occurring only once. The sequenced material came from memory CD4+ T cells sorted from blood. Subset meaning: CD45RA-negative fraction. The V call is TRBV28, the J call TRBJ1-1; no clear D. This clonotype was obtained from a woman younger than 45 in good health. The CDR3 loop is CASSFIMNTEAFF. In nucleotides, the CDR3 is TGTGCCAGCAGTTTCATCATGAACACTGAAGCTTTCTTT.